These T cell receptor beta chains were read from a single sample in a study of siplizumab effects on memory and regulatory T cells. Data came from immunoSEQ multiplex PCR; TCRdb stores just in-frame clones and leaves some out. Of roughly 97,000 clones listed, approximately 93% are singletons. Sequenced sample: Tregs sorted from blood. The receptors come from a human donor in good health. Each CDR3 is given without its conserved first and last residue. Each record gives: V gene, clone size, CDR3 protein. Only some rows state a clone size, as once, few, many or a class for expanded clones.

v_gene: TRBV21-1; abundance: -; CDR3aa: ASSDRPIRTNNSPLH
v_gene: TRBV25-1; abundance: -; CDR3aa: ASSVTLGGYT
v_gene: TRBV5-1; abundance: -; CDR3aa: ASSLEGTGTDTQY
v_gene: TRBV9; abundance: -; CDR3aa: ASSVGSGGYEQY
v_gene: TRBV5-1; abundance: -; CDR3aa: ASSFRQGGREQY
v_gene: TRBV18; abundance: -; CDR3aa: ASSPSLTGAEEKLF
v_gene: TRBV19; abundance: -; CDR3aa: ASWGQGGIQPQH
v_gene: TRBV9; abundance: -; CDR3aa: ASSLRTGGDYGYT
v_gene: TRBV7-7; abundance: -; CDR3aa: ASSTGFSGETQY
v_gene: TRBV20-1; abundance: -; CDR3aa: SASGAYEQY
v_gene: TRBV19; abundance: -; CDR3aa: ASSIARGWNQPQH
v_gene: TRBV5-5; abundance: -; CDR3aa: ASSFSGRRDFEKLF
v_gene: TRBV29-1; abundance: -; CDR3aa: SVGTSPIYEQY
v_gene: TRBV10-3; abundance: once; CDR3aa: AISESGGNTIY
v_gene: TRBV9; abundance: -; CDR3aa: ASSVAPTSMNTGELF
v_gene: TRBV11-2; abundance: -; CDR3aa: ASSLMGLANTGELF
v_gene: TRBV2; abundance: medium-sized; CDR3aa: ASRDPFGSPLH
v_gene: TRBV5-6; abundance: once; CDR3aa: ASSPDRRSPGANVLT
v_gene: TRBV11-2; abundance: -; CDR3aa: ASSLSLFGDQAGNTIY
v_gene: TRBV7-5; abundance: -; CDR3aa: ARSWSGGSSYNEQF
v_gene: TRBV5-1; abundance: -; CDR3aa: ASSERETQY
v_gene: TRBV7-9; abundance: -; CDR3aa: ASSIQVNYGYT
v_gene: TRBV30; abundance: -; CDR3aa: AWTLGAGVGIYEQY
v_gene: TRBV7-3; abundance: -; CDR3aa: ASSLTRRTSGNNEQF
v_gene: TRBV5-1; abundance: -; CDR3aa: ASSRGNYGYT
v_gene: TRBV11-1; abundance: -; CDR3aa: ASSSGQGVTEAF
v_gene: TRBV7-2; abundance: -; CDR3aa: ASSFLRTQY
v_gene: TRBV11-2; abundance: -; CDR3aa: ASSHRILAGGWEQF
v_gene: TRBV25-1; abundance: -; CDR3aa: ASSVYGVRRETQY
v_gene: TRBV5-8; abundance: -; CDR3aa: ASSSVPETVYGYT
v_gene: TRBV18; abundance: -; CDR3aa: ASSPRTSAAYNEQF